The rows below give T cell receptor beta chains drawn from one sample of a study of regulatory T cells in long-lasting Graves disease. TCRdb called the multiplex PCR reads again in MiXCR, with one record for every CDR3 protein. This sample has roughly 410,000 distinct CDR3 sequences; about 15% occur once, and the top ten carry over 7%. A further study also used this sample, focusing on T cells in Graves' hyperthyroidism and ophthalmopathy.

Here the sequenced sample was peripheral blood mononuclear cells (PBMCs), taken at new diagnosis, from a patient treated with antithyroid drugs. The receptors stem from a woman in her 40s with Graves disease. CDR3s include the opening cysteine and the closing phenylalanine or tryptophan. D genes are given only for firm matches. Only part of the rows carry a size: once, few, many, or a class if the clone is expanded.

CDR3nt: TGTGCCAGCAGTCCGGGACAGGGTGGGACCTACGAGCAGTACTTC; CDR3aa: CASSPGQGGTYEQYF; j_gene: TRBJ2-7; v_gene: TRBV2; d_gene: TRBD1; abundance: many
CDR3nt: TGTGCCAGCGGGCTAGCGGGAGGTATTAACACCGGGGAGCTGTTTTTT; CDR3aa: CASGLAGGINTGELFF; j_gene: TRBJ2-2; v_gene: TRBV9; d_gene: TRBD2; abundance: NA
CDR3nt: TGTGCCAGCAGTCAGAACCGGGACAGGAGAGAGCACGAGCAGTACTTC; CDR3aa: CASSQNRDRREHEQYF; j_gene: TRBJ2-7; v_gene: TRBV27; d_gene: TRBD1; abundance: many
CDR3nt: TGTGCCAGCAGCGCGACCCCGGGACTAGCGGGAGGGAATGAGCAGTTCTTC; CDR3aa: CASSATPGLAGGNEQFF; j_gene: TRBJ2-1; v_gene: TRBV9; d_gene: TRBD2; abundance: NA
CDR3nt: TGTGCCAGCAGCCAAGAAGGGGGAACAGGACCCGCGGATGGCTACACCTTC; CDR3aa: CASSQEGGTGPADGYTF; j_gene: TRBJ1-2; v_gene: TRBV14; d_gene: NA; abundance: few
CDR3nt: TGTGCCAGCAGGTCGGGGTCCCCCCCGGGACTAGCGGGGGGAAACGCCGGGGAGCTGTTTTTT; CDR3aa: CASRSGSPPGLAGGNAGELFF; j_gene: TRBJ2-2; v_gene: TRBV28; d_gene: TRBD2; abundance: NA
CDR3nt: TGTGCCAGTAGTCCACGAGGGGAGACCCAGTGCTTC; CDR3aa: CASSPRGETQCF; j_gene: TRBJ2-5; v_gene: TRBV19; d_gene: NA; abundance: NA
CDR3nt: TGTGCCAGCAGCGCAGGGGGGGAGCTCTATGGCTACACCTTC; CDR3aa: CASSAGGELYGYTF; j_gene: TRBJ1-2; v_gene: TRBV9; d_gene: TRBD1; abundance: many
CDR3nt: TGTGCCAGCAGCTTAGTAATGACAGGGAACTATGGCTACACCTTC; CDR3aa: CASSLVMTGNYGYTF; j_gene: TRBJ1-2; v_gene: TRBV7-9; d_gene: TRBD1; abundance: many
CDR3nt: TGTGCCAGCAGCCCGAGTGGGACCCAAGCCTACAATGAGCAGTTCTTC; CDR3aa: CASSPSGTQAYNEQFF; j_gene: TRBJ2-1; v_gene: TRBV9; d_gene: NA; abundance: NA
CDR3nt: TGCAGTGCTCGGCTAGCGGGAGGGCGGGGCCTATACAATGAGCAGTTCTTC; CDR3aa: CSARLAGGRGLYNEQFF; j_gene: TRBJ2-1; v_gene: TRBV20-1; d_gene: TRBD2; abundance: few
CDR3nt: TGTGCCAGCAGCAAAGGACTAGTCGCGACAAGTTTCGATTACGAGCAGTACTTC; CDR3aa: CASSKGLVATSFDYEQYF; j_gene: TRBJ2-7; v_gene: TRBV11-3; d_gene: TRBD2; abundance: many
CDR3nt: TGTGCCAGCTCACCACCGGTTAGCGGGACAGCCACCGGGGAGCTGTTTTTT; CDR3aa: CASSPPVSGTATGELFF; j_gene: TRBJ2-2; v_gene: TRBV18; d_gene: NA; abundance: NA
CDR3nt: TGCGCCAGCAGTGAGTCACGGACAGGGCTCGTCTATGGCTACACCTTC; CDR3aa: CASSESRTGLVYGYTF; j_gene: TRBJ1-2; v_gene: TRBV10-2; d_gene: TRBD1; abundance: few
CDR3nt: TGTGCCAGCAGTCCCGCGGGGGGGGAGCGGCCCCAGCATTTT; CDR3aa: CASSPAGGERPQHF; j_gene: TRBJ1-5; v_gene: TRBV28; d_gene: NA; abundance: many
CDR3nt: TGTGCCAGCAGCCGCTCTCGGGTTCTGCAGTACTTC; CDR3aa: CASSRSRVLQYF; j_gene: TRBJ2-7; v_gene: TRBV14; d_gene: NA; abundance: NA
CDR3nt: TGTGCCTGGAGTGAGGACAACGGCAATTCACCCCTCCACTTT; CDR3aa: CAWSEDNGNSPLHF; j_gene: TRBJ1-6; v_gene: TRBV30; d_gene: NA; abundance: many
CDR3nt: TGTGCCAGCAGCCTTCTGGTGGTGGGTGGGGACCCATACCCAGATACGCAGTATTTT; CDR3aa: CASSLLVVGGDPYPDTQYF; j_gene: TRBJ2-3; v_gene: TRBV7-8; d_gene: NA; abundance: NA
CDR3nt: TGTGCCAGCAGTTACCCTCAGGGGGCATCGGGAAACACCATATATTTT; CDR3aa: CASSYPQGASGNTIYF; j_gene: TRBJ1-3; v_gene: TRBV6-2/TRBV6-3; d_gene: TRBD1; abundance: NA
CDR3nt: TGTGCCAGCAGCAATCCCTCGGGACAACACCAAGAGACCCAGTACTTC; CDR3aa: CASSNPSGQHQETQYF; j_gene: TRBJ2-5; v_gene: TRBV5-5; d_gene: NA; abundance: many
CDR3nt: TGCAGTGCTAGCCCCTCCCGGGACCGTAAGTGGACCCAGTACTTC; CDR3aa: CSASPSRDRKWTQYF; j_gene: TRBJ2-5; v_gene: TRBV20-1; d_gene: NA; abundance: many
CDR3nt: TGTGCCAGCAGTCAGCGGGATCAAGAGACCCAGTGCTTC; CDR3aa: CASSQRDQETQCF; j_gene: TRBJ2-5; v_gene: TRBV27; d_gene: TRBD2; abundance: few
CDR3nt: TGTGCCAGCAGCGTAGAGGCAGGGGCCCCCTCCTACGAGCAGTACTTC; CDR3aa: CASSVEAGAPSYEQYF; j_gene: TRBJ2-7; v_gene: TRBV9; d_gene: NA; abundance: NA
CDR3nt: TGTGCCAGCAGTCGCGTCGGGAGCTCCTACGAGCAGTACTTC; CDR3aa: CASSRVGSSYEQYF; j_gene: TRBJ2-7; v_gene: TRBV12-3/TRBV12-4; d_gene: NA; abundance: many
CDR3nt: TGTGCCACCAGTGACCTGACAGGGGATACGCAGTATTTT; CDR3aa: CATSDLTGDTQYF; j_gene: TRBJ2-3; v_gene: TRBV24-1; d_gene: TRBD1; abundance: many
CDR3nt: TGTGCCAGCAGCTTACCCTCTGGACTAGCGGGAGATACAGATACGCAGTATTTT; CDR3aa: CASSLPSGLAGDTDTQYF; j_gene: TRBJ2-3; v_gene: TRBV7-8; d_gene: TRBD2; abundance: many
CDR3nt: TGTGCCAGCAGTGCCCCCGTGACACTTCTAAACTATGGCTACACCTTC; CDR3aa: CASSAPVTLLNYGYTF; j_gene: TRBJ1-2; v_gene: TRBV2; d_gene: NA; abundance: many
CDR3nt: TGTGCCAGCAGCTTGAAGCGGGAGGTCCAAGAGACCCAGTACTTC; CDR3aa: CASSLKREVQETQYF; j_gene: TRBJ2-5; v_gene: TRBV5-4; d_gene: TRBD2; abundance: few
CDR3nt: TGTGCCAGCAGCTTGTACAGGAACACTGAAGCTTTCTTT; CDR3aa: CASSLYRNTEAFF; j_gene: TRBJ1-1; v_gene: TRBV5-5; d_gene: NA; abundance: many